This T cell receptor beta chain is from a study of T cell responses to AZD1222 COVID-19 vaccine (dated by TCRdb to about 2021). About the investigation overall: AZD1222 recipients whose second dose came at about 4 weeks and those whose second dose came at about 12 weeks were combined into one group, since spike-specific TCR depth and breadth did not differ between the two schedules. A total of 230 to 250 trial participants underwent TCR sequencing, of whom nearly 210 had received two doses of AZD1222 and around 26 had received two doses of the MenACWY control vaccine. Trial participants were enrolled into age subgroups of 18-55, 56-69 and 70-plus years, which contained around 140, 26 and 57 TCR-sequenced participants, respectively. Overall study outcomes, separate from this receptor: Most participants were white British and females outnumbered males, and the authors suggested that clonal diversity may have been underestimated. Spike-specific TCR breadth and depth rose significantly after two AZD1222 doses compared with day 0 and with MenACWY recipients. No day 14 peak-response samples were available, so repertoires were characterized only after the peak T cell response. Only 5 to 7 AZD1222 recipients were SARS-CoV-2 seropositive at baseline, limiting conclusions about previously exposed vaccinees. The vaccine-associated CD4 TCRs covered the entire spike protein, and the dominant responses fell in regions 160-218 and 743-854. In the small 56-69-year group, the increase in depth fell short of significance, most likely because of low power. Reportedly, almost half of the unique spike-specific TCRs recognized epitopes lying outside the regions that are mutated in the B.1.351 and B.1.1.7 variants.

Reading the label with the study, this specimen's time point is: baseline before first vaccination. Vaccinee samples were obtained from the UK trials COV001 and COV002, which included a single-blind randomized controlled phase 2/3 trial of AZD1222 (ChAdOx1 nCoV-19) in healthy adults. Trial participant PBMC samples were collected at day 0 and day 28 after the second dose for TCRbeta chain sequencing. Including the terminal cysteine and phenylalanine, the CDR3 comprises 15 residues. The read is trimmed to its CDR3 DNA, 45 bases read in frame from base 1. From the germline V gene, CDR1 is SGHAT and CDR2 is FQNNGV. Trimming accounts for 3 bases at V and 8 bases at J, while the number of junction bases matched to no gene is 6. The CDR3 regions of human TCRbeta chains were analyzed by immunosequencing. Per the source publication's procedure: Repertoire TCRs were matched against a reference library of SARS-CoV-2-specific TCRs generated with the MIRA antigen-specificity platform. Breadth was defined as the fraction of unique TCRs that were SARS-CoV-2-associated, and depth was defined as the fraction of total T cells that were SARS-CoV-2-associated. Using the MIRA data, every spike-specific TCR was mapped to the spike region that the TCR reacted to and assigned to either a CD4 or a CD8 class. Log10-transformed breadth and depth values were compared by one-way ANOVA with Sidak's multiple comparisons tests. TCRdb's version of the immuneACCESS table is confined to in-frame rearrangements and falls short of the full clone set. An unresolved V gene accounts for under half of the shortfall where checked; the remainder is of unknown origin. The D gene and trimming were derived from the DNA, and the V and J assignments and clone size from that table. The sample profile shows about 140,000 clones; more than 80% of them were found once. Jointly, the top ten make up approximately 3% of the sample.

With regard to this clone: There is no known antigen for this receptor. The sample holds no much larger clone one base away, and base qualities are not on file.

This TCR was recovered from an adult in good health. The sequence joins TRBV11-2 to TRBJ2-3; TRBD1 fits 12 bases in the junction. Sequenced here: peripheral blood, sampled on day 0 of AZD1222 vaccination. The bases read TGTGCCAGCAGCTTTACGGGACAGGGGGCAGGTACGCAGTATTTT. This yields the protein CASSFTGQGAGTQYF. When the CDR3 is completed using the reference TRBV11-2 and TRBJ2-3 genes on either side, the full variable domain is EAGVAQSPRYKIIEKRQSVAFWCNPISGHATLYWYQQILGQGPKLLIQFQNNGVVDDSQLPKDRFSAERLKGVDSTLKIQPAKLEDSAVYLCASSFTGQGAGTQYFGPGTRLTVL.